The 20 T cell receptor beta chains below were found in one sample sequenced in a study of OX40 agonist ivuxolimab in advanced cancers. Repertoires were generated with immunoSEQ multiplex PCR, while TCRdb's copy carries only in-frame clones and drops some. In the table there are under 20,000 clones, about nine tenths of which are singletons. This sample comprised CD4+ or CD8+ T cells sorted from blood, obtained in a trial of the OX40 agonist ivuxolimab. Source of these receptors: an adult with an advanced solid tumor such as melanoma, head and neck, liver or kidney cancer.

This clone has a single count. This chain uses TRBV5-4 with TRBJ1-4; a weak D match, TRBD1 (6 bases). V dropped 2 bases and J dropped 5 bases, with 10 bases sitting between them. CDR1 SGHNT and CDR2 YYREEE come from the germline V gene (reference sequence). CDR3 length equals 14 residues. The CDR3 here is CASSFGQLNEKLFF. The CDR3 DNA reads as TGTGCCAGCAGCTTCGGACAGCTCAATGAAAAACTGTTTTTT.

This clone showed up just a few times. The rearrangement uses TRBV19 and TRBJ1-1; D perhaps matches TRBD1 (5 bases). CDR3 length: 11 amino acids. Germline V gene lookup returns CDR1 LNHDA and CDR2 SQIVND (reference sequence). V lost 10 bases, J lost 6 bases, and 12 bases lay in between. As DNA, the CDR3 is TGTGCCACCGAAGGGGTTTCTGAAGCTTTCTTT. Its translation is CATEGVSEAFF.

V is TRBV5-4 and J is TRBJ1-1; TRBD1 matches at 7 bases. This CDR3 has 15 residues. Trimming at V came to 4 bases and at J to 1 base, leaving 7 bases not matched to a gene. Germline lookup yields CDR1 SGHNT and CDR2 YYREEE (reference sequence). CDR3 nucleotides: TGTGCCAGCAGCGGAACCGGGACAGCGAACACTGAAGCTTTCTTT. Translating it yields CASSGTGTANTEAFF.

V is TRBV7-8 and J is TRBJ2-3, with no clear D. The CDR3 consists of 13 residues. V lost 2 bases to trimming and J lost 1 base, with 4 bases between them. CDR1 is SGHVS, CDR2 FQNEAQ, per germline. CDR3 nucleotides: TGTGCCAGCAGCTTATGGGGCACAGATACGCAGTATTTT. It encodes CASSLWGTDTQYF. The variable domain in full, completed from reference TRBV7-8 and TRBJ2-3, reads GAGVSQSPRYKVAKRGQDVALRCDPISGHVSLFWYQQALGQGPEFLTYFQNEAQLDKSGLPSDRFFAERPEGSVSTLKIQRTQQEDSAVYLCASSLWGTDTQYFGPGTRLTVL.

The chain's CDR3 is CASTPWETRWSEQFF. The CDR3 coding sequence is TGTGCCAGCACCCCGTGGGAGACTAGGTGGAGTGAGCAGTTCTTC. The chain recombines TRBV11-2 with TRBJ2-1, with D possibly being TRBD2 (6 bases). Trimming removed 7 bases from V and 9 bases from J, with 22 bases in between. The CDR3 is 15 residues long. Germline V gives CDR1 SGHAT, CDR2 FQNNGV.

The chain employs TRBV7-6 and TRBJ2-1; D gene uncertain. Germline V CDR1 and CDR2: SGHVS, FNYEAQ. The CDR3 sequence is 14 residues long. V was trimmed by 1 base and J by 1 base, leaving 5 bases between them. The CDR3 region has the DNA TGTGCCAGCAGCTTAGTGGGGTCCTACAATGAGCAGTTCTTC. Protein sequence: CASSLVGSYNEQFF.

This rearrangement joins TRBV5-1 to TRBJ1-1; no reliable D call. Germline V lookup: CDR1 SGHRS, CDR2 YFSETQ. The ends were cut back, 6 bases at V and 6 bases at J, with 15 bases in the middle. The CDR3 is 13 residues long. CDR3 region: CASKWAVTAEAFF. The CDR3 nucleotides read TGCGCCAGCAAATGGGCGGTCACGGCTGAAGCTTTCTTT. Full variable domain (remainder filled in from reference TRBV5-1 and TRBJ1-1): KAGVTQTPRYLIKTRGQQVTLSCSPISGHRSVSWYQQTPGQGLQFLFEYFSETQRNKGNFPGRFSGRQFSNSRSEMNVSTLELGDSALYLCASKWAVTAEAFFGQGTRLTVV.

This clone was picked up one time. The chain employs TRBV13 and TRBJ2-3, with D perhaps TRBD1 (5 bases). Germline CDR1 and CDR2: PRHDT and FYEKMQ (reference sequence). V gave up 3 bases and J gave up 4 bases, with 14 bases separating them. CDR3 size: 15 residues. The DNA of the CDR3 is TGTGCCAGCAGCTTCCCAGGGATAGAAGCAGATACGCAGTATTTT. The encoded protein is CASSFPGIEADTQYF.

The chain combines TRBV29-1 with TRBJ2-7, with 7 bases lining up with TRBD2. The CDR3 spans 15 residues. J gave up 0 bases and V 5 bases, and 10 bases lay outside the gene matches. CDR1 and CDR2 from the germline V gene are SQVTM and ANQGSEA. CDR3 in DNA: TGCAGCGTTAGGCGGTTAAGCGGGATCTCCTACGAGCAGTACTTC. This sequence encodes CSVRRLSGISYEQYF.

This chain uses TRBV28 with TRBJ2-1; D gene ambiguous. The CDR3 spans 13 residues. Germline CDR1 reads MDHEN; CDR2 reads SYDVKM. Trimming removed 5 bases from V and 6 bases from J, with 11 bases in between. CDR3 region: CASSPGPRNEQFF. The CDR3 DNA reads TGTGCCAGCAGTCCTGGACCCCGCAATGAGCAGTTCTTC. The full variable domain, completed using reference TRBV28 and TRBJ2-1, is DVKVTQSSRYLVKRTGEKVFLECVQDMDHENMFWYRQDPGLGLRLIYFSYDVKMKEKGDIPEGYSVSREKKERFSLILESASTNQTSMYLCASSPGPRNEQFFGPGTRLTVL.

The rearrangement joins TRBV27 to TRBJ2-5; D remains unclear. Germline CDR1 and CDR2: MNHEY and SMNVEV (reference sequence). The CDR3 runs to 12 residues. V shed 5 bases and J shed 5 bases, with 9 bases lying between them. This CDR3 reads CASSEGWETQYF. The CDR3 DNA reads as TGTGCCAGCAGTGAAGGTTGGGAGACCCAGTACTTC.

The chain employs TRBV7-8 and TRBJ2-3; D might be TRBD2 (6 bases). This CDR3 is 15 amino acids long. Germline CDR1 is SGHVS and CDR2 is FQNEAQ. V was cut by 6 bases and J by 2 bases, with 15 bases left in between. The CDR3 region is CASRMTSWSTDTQYF. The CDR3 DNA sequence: TGTGCCAGCAGGATGACTAGTTGGTCCACAGATACGCAGTATTTT.

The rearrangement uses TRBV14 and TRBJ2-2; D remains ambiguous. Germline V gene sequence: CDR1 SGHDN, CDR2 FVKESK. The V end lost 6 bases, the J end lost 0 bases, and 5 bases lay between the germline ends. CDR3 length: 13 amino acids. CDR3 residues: CASRFTNTGELFF. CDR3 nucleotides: TGTGCCAGCAGATTTACGAACACCGGGGAGCTGTTTTTT.

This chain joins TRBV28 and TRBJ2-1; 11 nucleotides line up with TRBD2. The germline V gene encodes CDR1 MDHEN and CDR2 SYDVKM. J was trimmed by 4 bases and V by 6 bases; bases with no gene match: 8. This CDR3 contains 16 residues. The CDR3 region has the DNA TGTGCCAGCAGATCCGGGACTAGCGGACCTTACAATGAGCAGTTCTTC. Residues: CASRSGTSGPYNEQFF.

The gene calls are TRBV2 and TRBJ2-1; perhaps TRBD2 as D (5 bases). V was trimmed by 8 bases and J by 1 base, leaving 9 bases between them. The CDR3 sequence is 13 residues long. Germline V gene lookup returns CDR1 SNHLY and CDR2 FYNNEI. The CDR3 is CASVSASYNEQFF. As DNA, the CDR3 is TGTGCCAGCGTTAGCGCTTCCTACAATGAGCAGTTCTTC.

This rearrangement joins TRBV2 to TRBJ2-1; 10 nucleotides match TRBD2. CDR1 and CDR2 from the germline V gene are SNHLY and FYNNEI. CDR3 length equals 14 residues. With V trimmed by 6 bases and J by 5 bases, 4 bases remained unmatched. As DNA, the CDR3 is TGTGCCAGCAGAGATGGACTAGCGGACAATGAGCAGTTCTTC. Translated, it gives CASRDGLADNEQFF.

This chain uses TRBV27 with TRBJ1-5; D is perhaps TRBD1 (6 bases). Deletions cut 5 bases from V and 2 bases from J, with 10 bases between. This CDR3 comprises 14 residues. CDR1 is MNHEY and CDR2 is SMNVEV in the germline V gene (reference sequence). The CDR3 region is CASSPGEGNQPQHF. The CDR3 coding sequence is TGTGCCAGCAGTCCAGGGGAGGGCAATCAGCCCCAGCATTTT.

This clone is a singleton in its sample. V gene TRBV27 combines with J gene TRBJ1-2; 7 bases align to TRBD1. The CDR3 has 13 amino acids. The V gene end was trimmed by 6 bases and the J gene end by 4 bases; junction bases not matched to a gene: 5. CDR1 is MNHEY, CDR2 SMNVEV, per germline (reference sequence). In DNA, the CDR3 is TGTGCCAGCAGCTTAGGGACAGCCTATGGCTACACCTTC. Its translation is CASSLGTAYGYTF.

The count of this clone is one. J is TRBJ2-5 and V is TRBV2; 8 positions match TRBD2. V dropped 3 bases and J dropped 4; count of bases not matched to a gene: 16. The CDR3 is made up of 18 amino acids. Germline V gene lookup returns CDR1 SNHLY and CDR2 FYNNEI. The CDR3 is CASSDYKREKPDRETQYF. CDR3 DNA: TGTGCCAGCAGTGATTATAAGCGGGAGAAACCAGATCGAGAGACCCAGTACTTC.

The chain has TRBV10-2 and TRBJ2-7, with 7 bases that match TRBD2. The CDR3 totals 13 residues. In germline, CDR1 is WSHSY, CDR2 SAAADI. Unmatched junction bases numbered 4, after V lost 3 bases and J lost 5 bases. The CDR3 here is CASSEGGGNEQYF. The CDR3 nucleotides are TGCGCCAGCAGTGAAGGCGGGGGTAACGAGCAGTACTTC.